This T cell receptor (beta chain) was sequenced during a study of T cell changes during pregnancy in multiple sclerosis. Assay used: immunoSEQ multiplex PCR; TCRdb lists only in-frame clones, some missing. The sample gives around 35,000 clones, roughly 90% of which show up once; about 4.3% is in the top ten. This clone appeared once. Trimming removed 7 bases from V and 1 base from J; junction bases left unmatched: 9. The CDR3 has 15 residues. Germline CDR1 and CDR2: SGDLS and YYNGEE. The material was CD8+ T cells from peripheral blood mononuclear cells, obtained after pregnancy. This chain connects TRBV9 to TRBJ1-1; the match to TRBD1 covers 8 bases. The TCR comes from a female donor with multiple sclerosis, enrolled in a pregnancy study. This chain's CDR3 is CASRPGTGENTEAFF. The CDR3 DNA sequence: TGTGCCAGCCGTCCCGGGACAGGCGAGAACACTGAAGCTTTCTTT.